This entry is about one T cell receptor (beta chain). Its antigen remains unknown. These data belong to a study of cytomegalovirus exposure and HLA in healthy donors. Whole-study findings and limits: Later analysis identified 16,951 TCR beta sequences associated with HLA alleles, using a false discovery rate threshold of 0.05.

60 Vbeta and 13 Jbeta primers were used in PCR. Using immunoSEQ multiplex PCR, the repertoire was profiled, and TCRdb retains in-frame clones only, with some absent. The listing records about 88,000 clones. Trimming took off 0 bases at V and 0 bases at J, with 12 bases between the two ends. The CDR3 has 16 amino acids. In germline, CDR1 is SGHRS, CDR2 YFSETQ. The chain employs TRBV5-1 and TRBJ1-1; D gene ambiguous. This sequence was found in a girl between 10 and 17 years old in good health and CMV-seropositive. Source material: PBMCs. CDR3 coding DNA: TGCGCCAGCAGCTTGGAGCCGACATTAATGAACACTGAAGCTTTCTTT. Amino acid sequence: CASSLEPTLMNTEAFF. Filled out from reference TRBV5-1 and TRBJ1-1, the complete variable domain reads KAGVTQTPRYLIKTRGQQVTLSCSPISGHRSVSWYQQTPGQGLQFLFEYFSETQRNKGNFPGRFSGRQFSNSRSEMNVSTLELGDSALYLCASSLEPTLMNTEAFFGQGTRLTVV.